This T cell receptor beta chain appears in the sequencing data of a study of blood T cells in healthy people across ages. Study-wide points: Per million T cells, the diversity of TCR beta decreased roughly linearly as age advanced.

A sample-barcoded 5' primer and a J-beta primer mix were used in a second PCR of about 7 to 12 cycles. TCRdb re-called the 5' RACE reads with MiXCR, one entry per CDR3 protein. This table holds about 1,500,000 distinct CDR3 sequences, about 40% found once. The CDR3 has 18 amino acids, counting both end residues. Per germline, CDR1 SGHTA and CDR2 FQGNSA. A remark on this clonotype: Its antigen is undetermined. It is unclear where the CDR3 begins or ends on the DNA, so no DNA is shown, and the CDR3 is as TCRdb lists it.

V usage is TRBV7-2 and J usage is TRBJ1-1; the D call in the table, TRBD1, was not verified against the DNA. This receptor was obtained from a woman aged 18 to 35 in good health. The sample comprised blood. The CDR3 loop is CASSLYLVMGDPITEAFF.